These 26 T cell receptor beta chains were sequenced from one sample in a study of identical twins (dated by TCRdb to between 2015 and 2016). Receptor amplification or capture employed 5' RACE. For sequencing, an Illumina HiSeq 2000 was employed. In TCRdb, the public reads were trimmed at Q25 with fastp and aligned with MiXCR, with productive beta chains retained. Entries are consolidated by CDR3 protein sequence, retaining the most common genes and DNA. This sample holds approximately 300,000 distinct CDR3 sequences; less than 9.5% were observed only once. The ten largest clones add up to roughly 6.8% of the sample. This same sample was also taken into another study, of yellow fever vaccine responses in identical twins.

Sequencing was done on a sample of CD8+ T cells sorted from blood. The source of these receptors is a woman aged 18-30 years in good health.

This clonotype was seen repeatedly, ten times or more. The rearrangement joins TRBV5-6 to TRBJ2-1; D is unresolved. This CDR3 is 15 amino acids long. Germline V gene sequence: CDR1 SGHDT, CDR2 YYEEEE. V lost 0 bases and J lost 0, with 7 bases in between. Here the CDR3 reads CASSLGGFSYNEQFF. DNA for the CDR3: TGTGCCAGCAGCTTGGGTGGCTTCTCCTACAATGAGCAGTTCTTC.

Many counts were recorded for this clonotype. This CDR3 is CASSQDRRGSYEQYF. CDR3 nucleotide sequence: TGCGCCAGCAGCCAAGATCGAAGGGGTTCCTACGAGCAGTACTTC. The chain employs TRBV4-3 and TRBJ2-7, with D tentatively TRBD1 (5 bases). With 0 bases removed from V and 1 base from J, the gap between germline ends came to 10 bases. The germline V gene encodes CDR1 LGHNA and CDR2 YSLEER. The CDR3 spans 15 residues.

This clonotype was detected many times. This chain uses TRBV12-5 with TRBJ1-2; D remains unclear. The CDR3 has 14 amino acids. V was cut by 6 bases and J by 5 bases, with 16 bases left in between. Germline CDR1 and CDR2: LGHNT and FRNRAP. CDR3 protein: CASGQRGVTYGYTF. The CDR3 DNA sequence: TGTGCTAGTGGCCAGAGAGGAGTAACGTATGGCTACACCTTC.

The sample holds a few counts of this clonotype. The genes are TRBV20-1 and TRBJ2-3, with D unresolved. The CDR3 runs to 17 residues. The ends were cut back, 4 bases at V and 5 bases at J, with 25 bases in the middle. The germline V gene encodes CDR1 DFQATT and CDR2 SNEGSKA (reference sequence). The CDR3 spells CSANPTSQTTSKDTQYF. CDR3 nucleotide sequence: TGCAGTGCTAACCCGACAAGCCAAACCACATCCAAAGATACGCAGTATTTT.

This clonotype appeared a few times. The chain links TRBV7-8 to TRBJ1-2; no clear D. This CDR3 contains 15 residues. Trimming shortened V by 4 bases and J by 0 bases, and 12 bases separated the two germline ends. Germline values: CDR1 SGHVS, CDR2 FQNEAQ. DNA of the CDR3: TGTGCCAGCAGCTCGGACGGATTAGCTAACTATGGCTACACCTTC. Protein product: CASSSDGLANYGYTF.

J is TRBJ1-2 and V is TRBV5-1; D is ambiguous. CDR1 is SGHRS, CDR2 YFSETQ, per germline. V was clipped by 6 bases and J by 0 bases, with 9 bases between them. The CDR3 length is 13 residues. CDR3 bases: TGCGCCAGCACATCTTCGACTAACTATGGCTACACCTTC. Amino acids: CASTSSTNYGYTF.

CDR3 in amino acids: CSARGPLAEYTDTQYF. CDR3 nucleotide sequence: TGCAGTGCTAGGGGCCCTCTGGCGGAGTACACAGATACGCAGTATTTT. The gene calls are TRBV20-1 and TRBJ2-3; D not resolved. Between the trimmed V and J ends, which lost 3 bases and 2 bases, there was a span of 18 bases. There are 16 residues in the CDR3. CDR1 is DFQATT and CDR2 is SNEGSKA in the germline V gene (reference sequence).

This clonotype was found a few times. The V call is TRBV7-2, the J call TRBJ2-5, with D uncertain. This CDR3 has 13 amino acids. V shed 3 bases and J shed 5 bases, with 10 bases lying between them. Germline V gene sequence: CDR1 SGHTA, CDR2 FQGNSA. This chain's CDR3 is CASSFPLRETQYF. The CDR3 nucleotides are TGTGCCAGCAGCTTCCCCCTCCGTGAGACCCAGTACTTC.

V is TRBV29-1 and J is TRBJ2-7; possibly TRBD2 for D (5 bases). Germline V gene lookup returns CDR1 SQVTM and CDR2 ANQGSEA. The CDR3 is 12 residues long. The CDR3 reads CSLLDPGYEQYF. CDR3 coding DNA: TGCAGTCTTTTGGACCCGGGGTACGAGCAGTACTTC.

The chain has TRBV28 and TRBJ1-5, with unresolved D. The ends were cut back, 7 bases at V and 4 bases at J, with 8 bases in the middle. The CDR3 runs 12 residues. Germline CDR1 and CDR2: MDHEN and SYDVKM. The CDR3 loop is CASNFPNQPQHF. The CDR3 region has the DNA TGTGCCAGCAATTTCCCTAATCAGCCCCAGCATTTT.

The chain joins TRBV4-3 to TRBJ2-4, with D perhaps matching TRBD1 or TRBD2 (6 bases each). The CDR3 runs 13 residues. Trimming removed 0 bases at V and 13 bases at J, with 13 bases between. Germline CDR1 reads LGHNA; CDR2 reads YSLEER. CDR3 protein: CASSQDSGGPQYF. CDR3 bases: TGCGCCAGCAGCCAAGATAGTGGGGGGCCGCAGTACTTC.

This clonotype was counted many times. The rearrangement uses TRBV12-3 or TRBV12-4 and TRBJ2-2, with 7 bases aligning to TRBD2. The CDR3 sequence is 14 residues long. V was pared by 4 bases and J by 5 bases, with 4 bases of the junction left unmatched. The CDR3 loop reads CASSSGLLTGELFF. DNA of the CDR3: TGTGCCAGCAGTTCGGGACTACTTACCGGGGAGCTGTTTTTT.

This clonotype has a count of ten or more. The chain joins TRBV5-1 to TRBJ2-1; 8 bases fit TRBD2. V lost 4 bases and J lost 4; bases outside the gene matches: 16. The CDR3 covers 18 residues. Germline CDR1 and CDR2: SGHRS and YFSETQ. The CDR3 loop reads CASSPGVGSGGTYNEQFF. DNA for the CDR3: TGCGCCAGCAGCCCGGGGGTGGGGAGCGGGGGAACTTACAATGAGCAGTTCTTC.

The V gene is TRBV12-3 or TRBV12-4, the J gene TRBJ2-7, with a tentative D call TRBD1 (5 bases). V shed 7 bases and J shed 6 bases, with 19 bases lying between them. The CDR3 is made up of 14 amino acids. The CDR3 DNA follows: TGTGCCAGCACCCATATAGGGGTACCTCTCGAGCAGTACTTC. Protein sequence: CASTHIGVPLEQYF.

In this sample, this clonotype turned up many times. The gene calls are TRBV7-9 and TRBJ2-2; D call uncertain. V was clipped by 0 bases and J by 7 bases, with 3 bases between them. Germline loops: CDR1 SEHNR, CDR2 FQNEAQ (reference sequence). The CDR3 spans 12 residues. CDR3 DNA sequence: TGTGCCAGCAGCTTAGCTTTCGGGGAGCTGTTTTTT. It translates to CASSLAFGELFF.

The J gene is TRBJ2-1, the V gene TRBV19; D may correspond to TRBD1 or TRBD2 (5 bases each). The CDR3 has 16 residues. Germline-derived CDR1 and CDR2 are LNHDA and SQIVND (reference sequence). V lost 3 bases and J lost 3, with 15 bases in between. The CDR3 loop is CASSITGASFYNEQFF. The CDR3 nucleotides are TGTGCCAGTAGTATTACCGGGGCTAGTTTCTACAATGAGCAGTTCTTC.

This clonotype was seen a few times. This chain connects TRBV7-9 to TRBJ2-7; D remains ambiguous. The CDR3 covers 13 residues. The V gene's germline CDR1 is SEHNR and CDR2 FQNEAQ (reference sequence). Trimming shortened V by 5 bases and J by 5 bases, and 13 bases separated the two germline ends. The CDR3 loop reads CASSAPVRDEQYF. The CDR3 DNA follows: TGTGCCAGCAGCGCCCCCGTACGGGACGAGCAGTACTTC.

V and J are TRBV9 and TRBJ2-1, with a weak D call TRBD2 (5 bases). In germline, CDR1 is SGDLS, CDR2 YYNGEE. Deletions cut 0 bases from V and 6 bases from J, with 13 bases between. The CDR3 is 15 residues long. The CDR3 nucleotides are TGTGCCAGCAGCGTAGCGGGGAGCCCTACCAATGAGCAGTTCTTC. This codes for CASSVAGSPTNEQFF.

V usage is TRBV20-1 and J usage is TRBJ1-2; possible D gene TRBD1, 6 bases. The CDR3 consists of 14 residues. V was shortened by 5 bases and J by 0 bases, with 13 bases between the two germline ends. Germline V gene data show CDR1 as DFQATT and CDR2 as SNEGSKA (reference sequence). CDR3 amino acids: CSARNRESNYGYTF. The CDR3 coding sequence is TGCAGTGCTCGAAACAGGGAATCTAACTATGGCTACACCTTC.

For the CDR3, the DNA is TGTGCCAGCAGCTTAGGGGTCGTGGGGCAGTACTTC. Its protein is CASSLGVVGQYF. The gene calls are TRBV11-2 and TRBJ2-7, with D hard to call. The CDR3 is 12 amino acids. V gave up 1 base and J gave up 9 bases, with 10 bases separating them. Germline values: CDR1 SGHAT, CDR2 FQNNGV.

V usage is TRBV19 and J usage is TRBJ2-7; 9 positions match TRBD2. Per germline, CDR1 LNHDA and CDR2 SQIVND (reference sequence). The J segment lost 2 bases and the V segment lost 11 bases, leaving 7 bases of the junction unmatched. The CDR3 covers 13 residues. For the CDR3, the DNA is TGTGCCCGCGGGAGGGCCGGGACCTACGAGCAGTACTTC. Residues: CARGRAGTYEQYF.

The chain joins TRBV11-2 to TRBJ2-1; 15 bases map to TRBD2. Trimming took 7 bases from V and 1 from J; bases not matched to a gene: 8. The CDR3 is made up of 18 amino acids. Germline CDR1 reads SGHAT; CDR2 reads FQNNGV. The CDR3 sequence is CASTAGTSGGISYNEQFF. CDR3 coding DNA: TGTGCCAGCACCGCCGGGACTAGCGGGGGGATTTCCTACAATGAGCAGTTCTTC.

There are a few counts of this clonotype. The V call is TRBV6-2 or TRBV6-3, the J call TRBJ2-7, with 13 bases that match TRBD2. Germline assignment: CDR1 MNHEY and CDR2 SVGEGT. With 6 bases clipped from V and 4 bases from J, the junction kept 6 bases outside the gene matches. This CDR3 contains 15 residues. As DNA, the CDR3 is TGTGCCAGCAGAGGACTAGCGGGAGTGTCTTACGAGCAGTACTTC. It yields the protein CASRGLAGVSYEQYF.

This clonotype was detected only a few times. The V call is TRBV7-6, the J call TRBJ2-7; 8 bases map to TRBD1. The CDR3 runs 15 residues. Germline CDR1 and CDR2: SGHVS and FNYEAQ. V shed 4 bases, J shed 0 bases, and the junction held 5 bases outside the gene matches. The CDR3 DNA is TGTGCCAGCAGCTCACGACAGGGGCTCTCCTACGAGCAGTACTTC. This sequence encodes CASSSRQGLSYEQYF. Full variable domain (rest looked up from reference TRBV7-6 and TRBJ2-7): GAGVSQSPRYKVTKRGQDVALRCDPISGHVSLYWYRQALGQGPEFLTYFNYEAQQDKSGLPNDRFSAERPEGSISTLTIQRTEQRDSAMYRCASSSRQGLSYEQYFGPGTRLTVT.

This clonotype has only a few counts. This chain connects TRBV12-3 or TRBV12-4 to TRBJ2-2; TRBD2 might be the D (6 bases). This CDR3 is 14 amino acids long. Trimming left V 4 bases short and J 5 bases short, with 11 bases between. The CDR3, as DNA: TGTGCCAGCAGTTCTTTAGCGGTTACCGGGGAGCTGTTTTTT. Translating gives CASSSLAVTGELFF.

The V call is TRBV4-3, the J call TRBJ2-7, with TRBD1 identical over 7 bases. Germline loops: CDR1 LGHNA, CDR2 YSLEER. The CDR3 runs to 16 residues. After removal of 1 base from V and 2 bases from J, the junction contained 8 bases not matched to a gene. CDR3 nucleotides: TGCGCCAGCAGCCAAGCCCGGGACAGCCTTCCCTACGAGCAGTACTTC. Its protein is CASSQARDSLPYEQYF.